The source of this T cell receptor beta chain is a study of breast tumors, draining lymph nodes, adjacent tissues. Axillary draining lymph nodes of breast cancer patients supplied the node samples. Each CDR3 protein gets one entry after TCRdb re-called the multiplex PCR reads with MiXCR. The sample has about 230,000 distinct CDR3 sequences, approximately 29% seen once. Between the trimmed V and J ends, which lost 3 bases and 2 bases, there was a span of 18 bases. Germline CDR1 KGHDR, CDR2 SFDVKD. The CDR3 covers 17 residues. The J gene is TRBJ1-2, the V gene TRBV24-1; D is unclear. The sequenced sample was axillary lymph node tissue. The TCR originated in a female donor with breast cancer. Some clones in this sample may be carry-over from other donors' samples. The CDR3: CATSDNGLAGSNYGYTF. CDR3 in DNA: TGTGCCACCAGTGATAATGGACTAGCGGGATCAAACTATGGCTACACCTTC.